Listed below are T cell receptor beta chains from one sample, sequenced in a study of T cells after yellow fever vaccination. One entry per CDR3 protein, called by TCRdb with MiXCR from the 5' RACE reads. The repertoire holds tens of thousands of distinct CDR3 sequences, with roughly 10% as singletons. The material was PBMCs, either bulk or a sorted T-cell subset (CD4+, CD8+, memory, or dextramer-sorted; not recorded which), obtained around 16 days after the first yellow fever vaccination. The receptors shown here come from a man between 18 and 29 years old who received the YFV17D yellow fever vaccine. CDR3s include the opening cysteine and the closing phenylalanine or tryptophan. Fields, in order: V gene, D gene, J gene, clone size, CDR3 DNA, CDR3 protein. A D gene is named only where the DNA matches it firmly. Clone size is not always given. Where it is, it says once, few, many or a class for expanded clones.

v_call: TRBV20-1
d_call: NA
j_call: TRBJ2-3
clone_size: many
cdr3_nt: TGCAGTGCTAGAGAACCCACGGCGGGTACAGATACGCAGTATTTT
cdr3_aa: CSAREPTAGTDTQYF

v_call: TRBV4-2
d_call: TRBD2
j_call: TRBJ2-1
clone_size: many
cdr3_nt: TGTGCCAGCAGCCAAGATCCAGCGGGGGGGTACAATGAGCAGTTCTTC
cdr3_aa: CASSQDPAGGYNEQFF

v_call: TRBV28
d_call: TRBD1
j_call: TRBJ1-3
clone_size: NA
cdr3_nt: TGTGCCAGCAGTGACAGGGGGCTCTCTGGAAACACCATATATTTT
cdr3_aa: CASSDRGLSGNTIYF

v_call: TRBV7-8
d_call: NA
j_call: TRBJ1-6
clone_size: many
cdr3_nt: TGTGCCAGCAGCTTAGATGGCCAGTCCTACTCACCCCTCCACTTT
cdr3_aa: CASSLDGQSYSPLHF

v_call: TRBV6-5
d_call: NA
j_call: TRBJ1-5
clone_size: many
cdr3_nt: TGTGCCAGCAGTTACTCCGGGCCCAGCTCTACCACCCAGCATTTT
cdr3_aa: CASSYSGPSSTTQHF

v_call: TRBV5-1
d_call: TRBD1
j_call: TRBJ1-2
clone_size: NA
cdr3_nt: TGCGCCAGCAGCTTGACCGGGACAGGGGGTGAAGGCTACACCTTC
cdr3_aa: CASSLTGTGGEGYTF

v_call: TRBV6-1
d_call: NA
j_call: TRBJ1-4
clone_size: few
cdr3_nt: TGTGCCAGCAGCAAGAGGGCAACTAATGAAAAACTGTTTTTT
cdr3_aa: CASSKRATNEKLFF

v_call: TRBV6-2/TRBV6-3
d_call: NA
j_call: TRBJ2-2
clone_size: many
cdr3_nt: TGTGCCAGCAGTTACCGCCGACTAGTCCCCATTACGAACACCGGGGAGCTGTTTTTT
cdr3_aa: CASSYRRLVPITNTGELFF

v_call: TRBV20-1
d_call: NA
j_call: TRBJ2-1
clone_size: many
cdr3_nt: TGCAGTGCTACAAATTGGGGGGGCCGGAATGAGCAGTTCTTC
cdr3_aa: CSATNWGGRNEQFF

v_call: TRBV7-3
d_call: NA
j_call: TRBJ1-5
clone_size: many
cdr3_nt: TGTGCCAGCAGCTCCTTTCCGGGCCAGCCCCAGCATTTT
cdr3_aa: CASSSFPGQPQHF

v_call: TRBV20-1
d_call: TRBD2
j_call: TRBJ2-1
clone_size: many
cdr3_nt: TGCAGTGCTCGGGGGGCCTCGACTAGCGGGGAATACAATGAGCAGTTCTTC
cdr3_aa: CSARGASTSGEYNEQFF

v_call: TRBV7-2
d_call: NA
j_call: TRBJ2-3
clone_size: many
cdr3_nt: TGTGCCAGCAGCTTAGATCCCCGAGAGAGCGACACGCAGTATTTT
cdr3_aa: CASSLDPRESDTQYF

v_call: TRBV11-2
d_call: NA
j_call: TRBJ2-1
clone_size: many
cdr3_nt: TGTGCCAGCAGCTCGGCCGGGACATCAACCGGTCGGGGGCAGTTCTTC
cdr3_aa: CASSSAGTSTGRGQFF

v_call: TRBV4-3
d_call: NA
j_call: TRBJ1-2
clone_size: many
cdr3_nt: TGCGCCAGCAGCCAAGATAGGGCCGTATTTTGCACCTTC
cdr3_aa: CASSQDRAVFCTF

v_call: TRBV7-9
d_call: NA
j_call: TRBJ2-1
clone_size: many
cdr3_nt: TGTGCCAGCAGCTTAGTACTGGGGAGTAACAATGAGCAGTTCTTC
cdr3_aa: CASSLVLGSNNEQFF

v_call: TRBV19
d_call: NA
j_call: TRBJ1-5
clone_size: NA
cdr3_nt: TGTGCCAGTAGTCGAATGATCAATCAGCCCCAGCATTTT
cdr3_aa: CASSRMINQPQHF

v_call: TRBV5-4
d_call: TRBD1
j_call: TRBJ1-6
clone_size: many
cdr3_nt: TGTGCCAGCAGCCCGGGACAGACCGTTAATTCACCCCTCCACTTT
cdr3_aa: CASSPGQTVNSPLHF

v_call: TRBV5-1
d_call: NA
j_call: TRBJ2-1
clone_size: medium-sized
cdr3_nt: TGCGCCAGCAGCTTGACAGGCAACAATGAGCAGTTCTTC
cdr3_aa: CASSLTGNNEQFF

v_call: TRBV5-5
d_call: NA
j_call: TRBJ2-4
clone_size: many
cdr3_nt: TGTGCCAGCAGCTTGGCGGGACCGAAAAACATTCAGTACTTC
cdr3_aa: CASSLAGPKNIQYF

v_call: TRBV2
d_call: NA
j_call: TRBJ1-4
clone_size: many
cdr3_nt: TGTGCCAGCAGTGAGCGGCAGTCTAATGAAAAACTGTTTTTT
cdr3_aa: CASSERQSNEKLFF

v_call: TRBV7-9
d_call: NA
j_call: TRBJ2-1
clone_size: many
cdr3_nt: TGTGCTCAAGGGTGGGCCCAACCCTACAATGAGCAGTTCTTC
cdr3_aa: CAQGWAQPYNEQFF

v_call: TRBV23-1
d_call: TRBD1
j_call: TRBJ2-6
clone_size: many
cdr3_nt: TGCGCCAGCAGTCAAGCGCCACAGAGGACAGGGGCGACTTTC
cdr3_aa: CASSQAPQRTGATF

v_call: TRBV12-3/TRBV12-4
d_call: NA
j_call: TRBJ1-5
clone_size: many
cdr3_nt: TGTGCCAGCAGCTTCCTGAACCTCAATCAGCCCCAGCATTTT
cdr3_aa: CASSFLNLNQPQHF

v_call: TRBV20-1
d_call: NA
j_call: TRBJ1-1
clone_size: many
cdr3_nt: TGCAGTGTCCTAAGTGCGGGTACGAACACTGAAGCTTTCTTT
cdr3_aa: CSVLSAGTNTEAFF

v_call: TRBV3-1
d_call: NA
j_call: TRBJ2-7
clone_size: medium-sized
cdr3_nt: TGTGCCAGCAGCCAAGACGAGGCCAGGGCTTTCTACTTC
cdr3_aa: CASSQDEARAFYF

v_call: TRBV7-9
d_call: NA
j_call: TRBJ1-1
clone_size: many
cdr3_nt: TGTGCCAGCAGCTTTAACAGGGATTGGACTGAAGCTTTCTTT
cdr3_aa: CASSFNRDWTEAFF

v_call: TRBV5-1
d_call: NA
j_call: TRBJ2-3
clone_size: many
cdr3_nt: TGCGCCAGCAGCTTGGGGCTAGCGACAGATACGCAGTATTTT
cdr3_aa: CASSLGLATDTQYF

v_call: TRBV20-1
d_call: NA
j_call: TRBJ2-3
clone_size: many
cdr3_nt: TGCAGTGCTAGGCGCCTGGCAGGGGGCACAGATACGCAGTATTTT
cdr3_aa: CSARRLAGGTDTQYF

v_call: TRBV28
d_call: NA
j_call: TRBJ1-2
clone_size: few
cdr3_nt: TGTGCCAGCAGTTTTGGGGGGAACTATGGCTACACCTTC
cdr3_aa: CASSFGGNYGYTF

v_call: TRBV11-2
d_call: NA
j_call: TRBJ2-1
clone_size: many
cdr3_nt: TGTGCCAGCAGCCCCCAGGTAGATCCTGCCTACAATGAGCAGTTCTTC
cdr3_aa: CASSPQVDPAYNEQFF

v_call: TRBV4-1
d_call: NA
j_call: TRBJ1-5
clone_size: many
cdr3_nt: TGCGCCAGCAGCCAAGATCACGGGAACCTCAATCAGCCCCAGCATTTT
cdr3_aa: CASSQDHGNLNQPQHF

v_call: TRBV5-1
d_call: TRBD1
j_call: TRBJ2-1
clone_size: many
cdr3_nt: TGCGCCAGCACACCCTGGACAGGGTCGGCCAATGAGCAGTTCTTC
cdr3_aa: CASTPWTGSANEQFF

v_call: TRBV6-1
d_call: TRBD1
j_call: TRBJ1-3
clone_size: many
cdr3_nt: TGTGCCAGCAGTGGACAGGGGGTCTCTGGAAACACCATATATTTT
cdr3_aa: CASSGQGVSGNTIYF

v_call: TRBV5-1
d_call: TRBD1
j_call: TRBJ1-1
clone_size: many
cdr3_nt: TGCGCCAGCAGCGACGCCTCGACAGGGCACACTGAAGCTTTCTTT
cdr3_aa: CASSDASTGHTEAFF

v_call: TRBV30
d_call: NA
j_call: TRBJ1-2
clone_size: few
cdr3_nt: TGTGCCTCCCGGGACGCCATAAACTATGGCTACACCTTC
cdr3_aa: CASRDAINYGYTF

v_call: TRBV7-6
d_call: NA
j_call: TRBJ2-7
clone_size: many
cdr3_nt: TGTGCCAGCAGCTTAGGTGCGGGGGCCCTCTACGAGCAGTACTTC
cdr3_aa: CASSLGAGALYEQYF

v_call: TRBV5-1
d_call: TRBD2
j_call: TRBJ2-1
clone_size: many
cdr3_nt: TGCGCCAGCAGCTCCCTAGCGGGCTCAGCAGTTCACACCTACAATGAGCAGTTCTTC
cdr3_aa: CASSSLAGSAVHTYNEQFF

v_call: TRBV29-1
d_call: TRBD1
j_call: TRBJ2-1
clone_size: many
cdr3_nt: TGCAGCGCCTCGGGACAGCACTACAATGAGCAGTTCTTC
cdr3_aa: CSASGQHYNEQFF

v_call: TRBV5-1
d_call: TRBD1
j_call: TRBJ2-7
clone_size: many
cdr3_nt: TGCGCCAGCAGCTTACCCGGGACAGCCTACGAGCAGTACTTC
cdr3_aa: CASSLPGTAYEQYF

v_call: TRBV21-1
d_call: NA
j_call: TRBJ1-3
clone_size: NA
cdr3_nt: TGTGCCGCGTGGGGCTTACGCAACACCATATATTTT
cdr3_aa: CAAWGLRNTIYF

v_call: TRBV20-1
d_call: TRBD2
j_call: TRBJ2-1
clone_size: many
cdr3_nt: TGCAGTGCTAGAGCCCCGGGCGGGGGTTCCTACAATGAGCAGTTCTTC
cdr3_aa: CSARAPGGGSYNEQFF

v_call: TRBV30
d_call: NA
j_call: TRBJ1-1
clone_size: few
cdr3_nt: TGTGCCGCCTTCATGAACACTGAAGCTTTCTTT
cdr3_aa: CAAFMNTEAFF

v_call: TRBV30
d_call: NA
j_call: TRBJ2-1
clone_size: many
cdr3_nt: TGTGCCTGGAGTGTACTTGGACGAGTCCGTATGGAGCAGTTCTTC
cdr3_aa: CAWSVLGRVRMEQFF

v_call: TRBV28
d_call: TRBD1
j_call: TRBJ1-1
clone_size: many
cdr3_nt: TGTGCCAGCAGTCTCGGGACAGGGAGTACCACTGAAGCTTTCTTT
cdr3_aa: CASSLGTGSTTEAFF

v_call: TRBV2
d_call: TRBD1
j_call: TRBJ1-4
clone_size: many
cdr3_nt: TGTGCCAGCGGCGCTGACAGGGTACGGGAAAAACTGTTTTTT
cdr3_aa: CASGADRVREKLFF

v_call: TRBV27
d_call: NA
j_call: TRBJ1-5
clone_size: many
cdr3_nt: TGTGCCAGCAGTTTTATAGATCAGCCCCAGCATTTT
cdr3_aa: CASSFIDQPQHF

v_call: TRBV7-2
d_call: TRBD1
j_call: TRBJ2-3
clone_size: many
cdr3_nt: TGTGCCAGCGGGCCAGGGGGATCAGATACGCAGTATTTT
cdr3_aa: CASGPGGSDTQYF

v_call: TRBV7-3
d_call: TRBD2
j_call: TRBJ2-1
clone_size: many
cdr3_nt: TGTGCCAGCAGCAAACATATAGCGGGGGGTTCGGCTGAGCAGTTCTTC
cdr3_aa: CASSKHIAGGSAEQFF

v_call: TRBV6-1
d_call: NA
j_call: TRBJ2-3
clone_size: many
cdr3_nt: TGTGCCAGCAGTGAAGTCGGCAGCCAGCATGATACGCAGTATTTT
cdr3_aa: CASSEVGSQHDTQYF

v_call: TRBV9
d_call: NA
j_call: TRBJ2-3
clone_size: many
cdr3_nt: TGTGCCAGCAGCGTACTAGCCGGGGGAGCAGATACGCAGTATTTT
cdr3_aa: CASSVLAGGADTQYF

v_call: TRBV5-5
d_call: TRBD2
j_call: TRBJ2-3
clone_size: many
cdr3_nt: TGTGCCAGCAGCTTACTAGCGGGCACAGATACGCAGTATTTT
cdr3_aa: CASSLLAGTDTQYF

v_call: TRBV18
d_call: NA
j_call: TRBJ1-5
clone_size: few
cdr3_nt: TGTGCCAGCTCACAAGAGGGGGGGGCCAGTAGCAATCAGCCCCAGCATTTT
cdr3_aa: CASSQEGGASSNQPQHF

v_call: TRBV12-3/TRBV12-4
d_call: NA
j_call: TRBJ2-3
clone_size: many
cdr3_nt: TGTGCCAGCAGTCCCCGGGACAACACAGATACGCAGTATTTT
cdr3_aa: CASSPRDNTDTQYF

v_call: TRBV7-7
d_call: NA
j_call: TRBJ1-4
clone_size: many
cdr3_nt: TGTGCTAGCAGCTTATTGGGAGGATCTAATGAAAAACTGTTTTTT
cdr3_aa: CASSLLGGSNEKLFF

v_call: TRBV11-2
d_call: NA
j_call: TRBJ2-5
clone_size: medium-sized
cdr3_nt: TGTGCCAGCAGCTTAGATAATAGGGCCAGGGAAGAGACCCAGTACTTC
cdr3_aa: CASSLDNRAREETQYF

v_call: TRBV5-8
d_call: NA
j_call: TRBJ2-4
clone_size: many
cdr3_nt: TGTGCCAGCAGCCCCCTGGGGCACGGGAGCAAAAACATTCAGTACTTC
cdr3_aa: CASSPLGHGSKNIQYF

v_call: TRBV18
d_call: NA
j_call: TRBJ2-3
clone_size: many
cdr3_nt: TGTGCCAGCTCACCACAGGGATTCACAGATACGCAGTATTTT
cdr3_aa: CASSPQGFTDTQYF

v_call: TRBV10-3
d_call: TRBD1
j_call: TRBJ1-2
clone_size: many
cdr3_nt: TGTGCCATCAGTCCGGGACAGGGGGCGTTCGGAGCTAACTATGGCTACACCTTC
cdr3_aa: CAISPGQGAFGANYGYTF

v_call: TRBV24-1
d_call: TRBD1
j_call: TRBJ2-5
clone_size: many
cdr3_nt: TGTGCCACCAGTGCCACCGGTTTCGGGACAGTCAGAGAGACCCAGTACTTC
cdr3_aa: CATSATGFGTVRETQYF